Below, 21 T cell receptor beta chains from the same sample are listed, as sequenced in a study of OX40 agonist ivuxolimab in advanced cancers. The table came from immunoSEQ multiplex PCR; TCRdb's copy has only in-frame clones and leaves some out. The profile covers 90,000 or so clones, with roughly nine tenths appearing a single time and around 0.34% taken by the ten largest. The sample was CD4+ or CD8+ T cells sorted from blood, taken in a trial of the OX40 agonist ivuxolimab. The receptor source for this set is an adult with an advanced solid tumor such as melanoma, head and neck, liver or kidney cancer.

The chain combines TRBV5-8 with TRBJ2-5, with a weak D call TRBD1 (6 bases). V shed 2 bases and J shed 4 bases, with 15 bases lying between them. The CDR3 totals 15 residues. Germline V gene lookup returns CDR1 SGHTS and CDR2 YDEGEE. The CDR3 here is CASSLGGQSGETQYF. The CDR3 bases are TGTGCCAGCAGCTTAGGTGGACAGTCCGGAGAGACCCAGTACTTC.

This rearrangement joins TRBV30 to TRBJ1-2; 8 bases are a match to TRBD1. The CDR3 has 14 amino acids. In germline, CDR1 is GTSNPN, CDR2 SVGIG (reference sequence). V was pared by 1 base and J by 2 bases, with 3 bases of the junction left unmatched. The CDR3 DNA reads TGTGCCTGGAGTGCGGACAGGGCCAACTATGGCTACACCTTC. Protein product: CAWSADRANYGYTF.

The chain couples TRBV9 to TRBJ2-5, with TRBD1 identical over 7 bases. V gave up 3 bases and J gave up 9 bases; unmatched junction bases: 14. Germline CDR1 SGDLS, CDR2 YYNGEE. CDR3 length: 15 amino acids. CDR3 loop: CASSGIGWTGSAQYF. In DNA, the CDR3 is TGTGCCAGCAGCGGCATCGGGTGGACAGGATCTGCCCAGTACTTC.

The rearrangement uses TRBV19 and TRBJ1-5, with 12 bases identical to TRBD1. There are 15 residues in the CDR3. The V and J ends lost 6 bases and 9 bases, in that order; junction bases with no gene match: 9. CDR1 and CDR2 from the germline V gene are LNHDA and SQIVND (reference sequence). The CDR3 loop reads CASSPGTGGARPQHF. In DNA form, the CDR3 reads TGTGCCAGTAGCCCCGGGACAGGGGGCGCGAGGCCCCAGCATTTT.

V usage is TRBV9 and J usage is TRBJ1-2; 10 bases map to TRBD1. The trim removed 3 bases at V and 5 bases at J, leaving 13 bases unmatched. The V gene's germline CDR1 is SGDLS and CDR2 YYNGEE. The CDR3 loop spans 17 amino acids. CDR3 sequence reads: CASSAFRGTGDLYGYTF. For the CDR3, the DNA is TGTGCCAGCAGCGCCTTTAGAGGGACAGGGGATTTGTATGGCTACACCTTC.

The chain recombines TRBV5-1 with TRBJ1-1; maybe TRBD1 (5 bases). The germline gives CDR1 SGHRS, CDR2 YFSETQ. The CDR3 consists of 15 residues. Trimming took off 3 bases at V and 0 bases at J, with 12 bases between the two ends. The CDR3, as DNA: TGCGCCAGCAGCTCGGGGAGGGGAATGAACACTGAAGCTTTCTTT. Its protein is CASSSGRGMNTEAFF.

CDR3 sequence reads: CASSQEAGGGNQPQHF. The CDR3 coding sequence is TGTGCCAGCAGCCAAGAAGCGGGGGGCGGCAATCAGCCCCAGCATTTT. The chain is built from TRBV4-2 and TRBJ1-5, with TRBD1 as a possible D gene (6 bases). CDR1 and CDR2 from the germline V gene are LGHNA and YNFKEQ. The CDR3 is made up of 16 amino acids. V gave up 0 bases and J gave up 2 bases, with 11 bases separating them.

The gene calls are TRBV5-1 and TRBJ2-7; 11 bases agree with TRBD2. This CDR3 contains 15 residues. Looked up from germline, CDR1 is SGHRS and CDR2 is YFSETQ. The V and J ends lost 3 bases and 3 bases, in that order; junction bases with no gene match: 5. The CDR3 coding sequence is TGCGCCAGCAGCTCACTAGCGGGAGTTGACTACGAGCAGTACTTC. Protein: CASSSLAGVDYEQYF.

V usage is TRBV4-2 and J usage is TRBJ1-1, with a weak D call TRBD1 (5 bases). The CDR3 runs to 12 residues. In germline, CDR1 is LGHNA, CDR2 YNFKEQ. The ends were cut back, 0 bases at V and 10 bases at J, with 9 bases in the middle. Here the CDR3 reads CASSQDGGAAFF. DNA of the CDR3: TGTGCCAGCAGCCAAGATGGCGGGGCAGCTTTCTTT.

The V and J genes are TRBV19 and TRBJ2-6; D is unresolved. Germline CDR1 reads LNHDA; CDR2 reads SQIVND (reference sequence). The V gene lost 5 bases and the J gene lost 2 bases, with 10 bases spanning the gap. The CDR3 is 15 residues long. The CDR3 DNA is TGTGCCAGTAGTGGGGTGGAGACTGGGGCCAACGTCCTGACTTTC. This translates into CASSGVETGANVLTF.

This chain connects TRBV21-1 to TRBJ2-1; the DNA was not compared with TRBD1, the D call given in the table. TRBV21-1 is a documented pseudogene. This CDR3 has 15 residues. The CDR3 reads CASSKFPWLQSEQFF. CDR3 DNA sequence: TGTGCCAGCAGCAAATTTCCTTGGTTACAATCGGAGCAGTTCTTC.

The chain has TRBV6-1 and TRBJ1-5, with D possibly matching TRBD1 (5 bases). The V and J ends lost 0 bases and 7 bases respectively, with 10 bases between them. The CDR3 contains 14 residues. Germline V CDR1 and CDR2: MNHNS, SASEGT. The CDR3 reads CASSEAKGNQPQHF. The DNA of the CDR3 is TGTGCCAGCAGTGAAGCGAAGGGGAACCAGCCCCAGCATTTT.

This chain uses TRBV5-4 with TRBJ2-1; 11 nucleotides line up with TRBD2. J gave up 9 bases and V 1 base, and 6 bases lay outside the gene matches. The CDR3 consists of 15 residues. CDR1 is SGHNT and CDR2 is YYREEE in the germline V gene (reference sequence). Here the CDR3 reads CASSLPFLAGGEQFF. The CDR3 DNA follows: TGTGCCAGCAGCTTGCCTTTCCTAGCGGGGGGTGAGCAGTTCTTC.

The chain uses TRBV7-9 and TRBJ2-3, with D unresolved. The CDR3 runs to 13 residues. The V end lost 4 bases, the J end lost 6 bases, and 11 bases lay between the germline ends. Germline values: CDR1 SEHNR, CDR2 FQNEAQ (reference sequence). In nucleotides, the CDR3 is TGTGCCAGCAGCTCCCTGACGGCGGATACGCAGTATTTT. It encodes CASSSLTADTQYF.

The chain joins TRBV9 to TRBJ1-1; TRBD1 matches at 9 bases. CDR1 is SGDLS and CDR2 is YYNGEE in the germline V gene. The CDR3 runs 16 residues. V dropped 3 bases and J dropped 2; count of bases not matched to a gene: 8. CDR3 DNA: TGTGCCAGCAGCGGAACCGGGACAGGGATTAACACTGAAGCTTTCTTT. Its protein product is CASSGTGTGINTEAFF. Full variable domain (remainder filled in from reference TRBV9 and TRBJ1-1): DSGVTQTPKHLITATGQRVTLRCSPRSGDLSVYWYQQSLDQGLQFLIQYYNGEERAKGNILERFSAQQFPDLHSELNLSSLELGDSALYFCASSGTGTGINTEAFFGQGTRLTVV.

This chain connects TRBV4-3 to TRBJ2-1; D uncertain. Trimming left V 1 base short and J 11 bases short, with 18 bases between. The CDR3 runs 15 residues. CDR1 is LGHNA and CDR2 is YSLEER in the germline V gene. CDR3 protein: CASSQVYRDNIKQFF. CDR3 sequence (DNA): TGCGCCAGCAGCCAAGTTTACCGCGATAACATTAAGCAGTTCTTC.

The rearrangement links TRBV25-1 to TRBJ2-3, with a weak D call TRBD1 (5 bases). V lost 4 bases to trimming and J lost 2 bases, with 22 bases between them. CDR1 MGHDK and CDR2 SYGVNS come from the germline V gene. The CDR3 runs 18 residues. The CDR3 loop is CASSGGSSPVASTDTQYF. In DNA form, the CDR3 reads TGTGCCAGCAGTGGGGGCTCCAGTCCCGTGGCCTCCACAGATACGCAGTATTTT.

This rearrangement joins TRBV7-2 to TRBJ2-7, with D perhaps TRBD1 (5 bases). Germline CDR1 and CDR2: SGHTA and FQGNSA. V was trimmed by 1 base and J by 3 bases, leaving 10 bases between them. CDR3 length: 14 residues. The CDR3 spells CASSLEVGRYEQYF. CDR3 sequence (DNA): TGTGCCAGCAGCTTAGAGGTGGGGCGCTACGAGCAGTACTTC. Supplemented by reference TRBV7-2 and TRBJ2-7, the full variable domain reads GAGVSQSPSNKVTEKGKDVELRCDPISGHTALYWYRQSLGQGLEFLIYFQGNSAPDKSGLPSDRFSAERTGGSVSTLTIQRTQQEDSAVYLCASSLEVGRYEQYFGPGTRLTVT.

The genes are TRBV5-1 and TRBJ1-1; D is unresolved. Germline V CDR1 and CDR2: SGHRS, YFSETQ. This CDR3 is built from 15 residues. V lost 0 bases and J lost 1, with 10 bases in between. In DNA, the CDR3 is TGCGCCAGCAGCTTGGGACCTCAAACGAACACTGAAGCTTTCTTT. Encoded protein: CASSLGPQTNTEAFF.

On this clone itself: Different DNA sequences within this sample yield the same CDR3. The chain has TRBV9 and TRBJ1-1; D is unresolved. Trimming took 2 bases from V and 0 from J, leaving 5 bases between them. The CDR3 is made up of 13 amino acids. The germline CDR1 and CDR2 sequences are SGDLS and YYNGEE. CDR3 sequence reads: CASSVQMNTEAFF. CDR3 bases: TGTGCCAGCAGCGTTCAGATGAACACTGAAGCTTTCTTT.

The chain uses TRBV12-5 and TRBJ1-6; 8 bases are shared with TRBD1. The J segment lost 6 bases and the V segment lost 3 bases, leaving 4 bases of the junction unmatched. The length of the CDR3 is 15 residues. From germline, CDR1 is LGHNT and CDR2 FRNRAP. The CDR3, as DNA: TGTGCTAGTGGTTTAGCAGGGGGCGGTAATTCACCCCTCCACTTT. This encodes CASGLAGGGNSPLHF.